This T cell receptor (beta chain) originates from a study of cytomegalovirus exposure and HLA in healthy donors. Study as a whole: The study placed around 80% of its 398 genotyped donors in the Caucasian-associated ancestry cluster.

As regards this clone: Antigen unknown. In this CDR3 the conserved last residue, phenylalanine or tryptophan, is missing, so a read error is likely.

CDR3 length equals 14 residues. Between the trimmed V and J ends, which lost 2 bases and 3 bases, there was a span of 10 bases. Germline CDR1 LGHNA, CDR2 YNFKEQ. PCR amplification relied on 60 Vbeta primers (plus 13 Jbeta primers). The assay was immunoSEQ multiplex PCR, and TCRdb's table has in-frame clones only and misses some. The sample records approximately 180,000 clones, around 75% being singletons. Study-wide points: With later analysis, a missense DCLRE1C variant became linked to TCR beta V- and J-gene trimming.

The clonotype was recovered from a woman aged 25-40 years in good health and CMV-seronegative. This chain links TRBV4-2 with TRBJ1-2; D not resolved. The sequenced sample was PBMCs. The chain's CDR3 is CASSQIGLDYGYTL. CDR3 coding DNA: TGTGCCAGCAGCCAAATTGGACTAGACTATGGCTACACCCTC.